The source of this T cell receptor beta chain is a study of beta chain features in type 1 diabetes. Study-level information: All of the samples together had 95 million to 140 million sorted cells examined.

Purity (above 95%) was reached by all sorted populations. The CDR3 has 19 residues. The V segment lost 6 bases and the J segment 0 bases; nucleotides outside the gene matches: 16. Germline CDR1 reads KGHSH; CDR2 reads LQKENI. As every portion of the isolated RNA was reverse transcribed, the sequencing read expressed TCRB transcripts. Data came from immunoSEQ multiplex PCR; TCRdb stores just in-frame clones and leaves some out. The data contain approximately 400,000 clones, less than 15% of them seen just once; the ten biggest clones take up about 0.018%. The rearrangement joins TRBV18 to TRBJ1-3; 8 nucleotides align to TRBD1. This TCR was recovered from a woman under 30 in good health. The sample taken for sequencing was naive CD4+ T cells from blood. The CDR3 sequence: CASSPQGQVLAFSGNTIYF. Written as DNA, the CDR3 is TGTGCCAGCTCCCCGCAGGGACAGGTACTGGCCTTCTCTGGAAACACCATATATTTT.